These T cell receptor beta chains were read from a single sample in a study of T cells in Graves' hyperthyroidism and ophthalmopathy. Using its own MiXCR run on the multiplex PCR reads, TCRdb lists one record per CDR3 protein. The data contain nearly 750,000 distinct CDR3 sequences, 35% of them singletons. Sequencing used blood. These receptors were collected from a woman between 35 and 50 years old with Graves' hyperthyroidism. The CDR3 runs from the conserved cysteine through the conserved F or W. The order of the fields is clone size, V gene, D gene, CDR3 protein. A D gene is named only where the DNA matches it firmly. Part of the rows lack a size; the others show once, few, many or a class for expanded clones.

-	TRBV13	TRBD2	CASRTGLAGANVLTF
-	TRBV12-3/TRBV12-4	TRBD2	CASGRAGGETQYF
many	TRBV7-9	-	CASSLRDRSYEQYF
-	TRBV9	-	CASSALTVNTEAFF
many	TRBV29-1	-	CSVRPPGVNTEAFF
-	TRBV7-9	TRBD2	CASRQPGLGGRFEQYF
few	TRBV12-5	-	CASDRYTEAFF
few	TRBV5-6	-	CASSRKGHRSGNTIYF
-	TRBV12-3/TRBV12-4	-	CASSLNSPLNGYTF
few	TRBV27	TRBD2	CASSFREGGQETQYF
many	TRBV19	TRBD1	CASSVGGTGYGYTF
few	TRBV5-1	TRBD1	CASTPYQGDSYGYTF
-	TRBV6-5	TRBD2	CASNVGLAGIQETQYF
many	TRBV7-8	-	CASSLGPTTEAFF
many	TRBV7-2	TRBD1	CASSLTGESTEAFF
-	TRBV7-2	-	CASSPQAYYEQYF
few	TRBV7-2	-	CASSFQTNTYEQYF
-	TRBV4-1	-	CASSQNQGLYRGYTF
-	TRBV12-3/TRBV12-4	-	CASSYPTRALYYEQYF
few	TRBV9	-	CASSADDLSGANVLTF
-	TRBV5-6	TRBD1	CASSLLSTGGTGELFF
many	TRBV28	TRBD1	CASSSTGSKTQYF
-	TRBV14	-	CASSQGARTDYEQYF
-	TRBV7-2	-	CTSSLGTREETQYF
-	TRBV14	-	CASGGAVWETQYF
-	TRBV10-2	-	CASSQDRMGTGRWHQETQYF
-	TRBV6-1	-	CASALPGSAQPQHF
-	TRBV28	-	CASSLGGQTTEAFF
-	TRBV15	TRBD2	CATSSASGVYEQYF
-	TRBV6-5	TRBD1	CASRPGTGYRWSPLHF
-	TRBV10-3	-	CAISERGQWGNEQFF
many	TRBV4-1	TRBD1	CASGLDRAGETQYF
-	TRBV5-1	TRBD1	CASSAGQTATNEKLFF
-	TRBV6-5	-	CASSYSGVSCNSPLHF
few	TRBV29-1	-	CSVEEQENTEAFF
many	TRBV9	-	CASGGTIRVRDSPLHF
-	TRBV6-5	TRBD1	CASSLAPRTGGDGYTF
few	TRBV10-3	TRBD1	CAISPGTEDNQPQHF
-	TRBV10-3	TRBD1	CAISPQGAEEQYF
few	TRBV13	-	CASSPPGYTGELFF
many	TRBV7-6	TRBD1	CASSSSRTGGGNTIYF
few	TRBV5-1	-	CASSPLGSRGGEQYF
-	TRBV13	-	CASSLETGSEQYF